This TCR beta chain was identified in a study of blood T cells in healthy people across ages. Primed by a sample-barcoded 5' primer and a J-beta primer mix, a second PCR proceeded for 7 to 11 cycles. TCRdb recomputed calls from the 5' RACE reads with MiXCR, one row per CDR3 protein. The sample shows about 680,000 distinct CDR3 sequences, 49% of them seen only once. V lost 0 bases and J 6 bases, leaving 8 bases between the germline ends. CDR3 size: 13 residues. Germline V gene data show CDR1 as LGHDT and CDR2 as YNNKEL (reference sequence). The TCR originated in a woman aged 60-75 years in good health. The sequenced sample was blood. This chain connects TRBV3-1 to TRBJ1-1, with D unresolved. The CDR3: CASSQDEGSEAFF. In DNA form, the CDR3 reads TGTGCCAGCAGCCAAGACGAGGGATCTGAAGCTTTCTTT.